What follows describes a single T cell receptor beta chain. The antigen is unknown. Donors were healthy HIV-negative adults without recently reported acute infections or vaccinations. This sample was included in a study of shared clonotypes between healthy human individuals. Study-wide background: Those who served as donors were two women and a few men between the ages of 18 and 49. The study, taken as a whole, reports: Clonotype sharing among donors was thought likely to change with sequencing depth.

The germline CDR1 and CDR2 sequences are SGHVS and FQNEAQ. Trimming pared 0 bases from V and 1 base from J, leaving 9 bases between. CDR3 length: 15 amino acids. Using ten immunoSEQ deep assay plates, investigators sequenced unsorted PBMC DNA. Assay used: immunoSEQ multiplex PCR; TCRdb lists only in-frame clones, some missing. The data hold fewer than 550,000 clones, with 75% to 80% observed a single time. The clonotype comes from a woman between 40 and 55 years old in good health. Some clones in this sample may be carry-over from other donors' samples. The gene calls are TRBV7-8 and TRBJ1-1, with D maybe TRBD1 (5 bases). Sequenced material: PBMCs. For the CDR3, the DNA is TGTGCCAGCAGCTTAGCCAGGGCCCCGAACACTGAAGCTTTCTTT. This sequence encodes CASSLARAPNTEAFF.